The 18 T cell receptor beta chains given below trace back to one sample, sequenced in a study of shared clonotypes between healthy human individuals. Measured with immunoSEQ multiplex PCR; TCRdb has only the in-frame clones, and not every one. In the table there are 2.5 million or so clones, 85% to 95% of which are singletons. The material sequenced was naive CD4+ T cells sorted from blood. The subset: CD45RA+ positively selected. The receptors originated from a man aged 18 to 29 in good health.

On this clone itself: Distinct nucleotide sequences in the sample also encode this CDR3. The chain combines TRBV10-3 with TRBJ2-7, with TRBD1 matching 7 bases. Losses at the gene ends were 6 bases for V and 1 base for J; bases not matched to a gene: 3. Germline loops: CDR1 ENHRY, CDR2 SYGVKD. There are 13 residues in the CDR3. The CDR3: CAIRGTESYEQYF. The CDR3 bases are TGTGCCATCAGAGGGACAGAGTCCTACGAGCAGTACTTC.

The CDR3 DNA is TGTGCCAGCAGTCCGATGTCCGATCAGCCCCAGCATTTT. The encoded protein is CASSPMSDQPQHF. The chain combines TRBV2 with TRBJ1-5; no definite D call. In germline, CDR1 is SNHLY, CDR2 FYNNEI. V was shortened by 5 bases and J by 5 bases, with 10 bases between the two germline ends. The CDR3 is made up of 13 amino acids.

V usage is TRBV5-4 and J usage is TRBJ2-7; TRBD2 matches at 10 bases. Germline CDR1 is SGHNT and CDR2 is YYREEE (reference sequence). This CDR3 is built from 15 residues. The J segment lost 5 bases and the V segment lost 2 bases, leaving 7 bases of the junction unmatched. The DNA of the CDR3 is TGTGCCAGCAGCTTCCCAGCGGGGGGGCCCCACGAGCAGTACTTC. This translates into CASSFPAGGPHEQYF. The complete variable domain, with remaining parts taken from reference TRBV5-4 and TRBJ2-7, reads ETGVTQSPTHLIKTRGQQVTLRCSSQSGHNTVSWYQQALGQGPQFIFQYYREEENGRGNFPPRFSGLQFPNYSSELNVNALELDDSALYLCASSFPAGGPHEQYFGPGTRLTVT.

This chain links TRBV7-2 with TRBJ2-7; D gene uncertain. CDR3 size: 17 residues. The germline V and J ends were trimmed by 1 base and 0 bases, with 16 bases remaining between them. Germline loops: CDR1 SGHTA, CDR2 FQGNSA. The CDR3 DNA follows: TGTGCCAGCAGCTTAGGCCCGACTGGCGGAAGCTCCTACGAGCAGTACTTC. This sequence encodes CASSLGPTGGSSYEQYF. Drawing the rest from reference TRBV7-2 and TRBJ2-7, the complete variable domain is GAGVSQSPSNKVTEKGKDVELRCDPISGHTALYWYRQSLGQGLEFLIYFQGNSAPDKSGLPSDRFSAERTGGSVSTLTIQRTQQEDSAVYLCASSLGPTGGSSYEQYFGPGTRLTVT.

The chain couples TRBV6-1 to TRBJ1-1; D is unresolved. CDR1 MNHNS and CDR2 SASEGT come from the germline V gene. The V and J ends lost 2 bases and 11 bases respectively, with 12 bases between them. CDR3 size: 12 residues. This CDR3 is CASSERQVPAFF. The CDR3 nucleotides are TGTGCCAGCAGTGAACGGCAGGTCCCTGCTTTCTTT.

This clone was seen only once. The V gene is TRBV7-2, the J gene TRBJ1-5; 9 bases align to TRBD1. V was clipped by 4 bases and J by 3 bases; unmatched bases: 13. Germline V gene lookup returns CDR1 SGHTA and CDR2 FQGNSA. The CDR3 runs 18 residues. The CDR3 region is CASSYSPGQGSFNQPQHF. DNA for the CDR3: TGTGCCAGCAGCTACTCCCCCGGACAGGGGTCCTTCAATCAGCCCCAGCATTTT.

This chain uses TRBV9 with TRBJ2-1; D uncertain. Trimming left V 0 bases short and J 5 bases short, with 15 bases between. Germline V gives CDR1 SGDLS, CDR2 YYNGEE. The CDR3 covers 16 residues. The CDR3 nucleotides are TGTGCCAGCAGCGTAGCCCCAGAATACCTCGACAATGAGCAGTTCTTC. It translates to CASSVAPEYLDNEQFF.

As to this clone: At one end, the junction sequence differs from germline, possibly due to a read error. The chain employs TRBV18 and TRBJ1-4; 8 nucleotides line up with TRBD1. In germline, CDR1 is KGHSH, CDR2 LQKENI. The CDR3 is 13 residues long. CDR3: CASSPPGAGQAYF. As DNA, the CDR3 is TGTGCCAGCTCACCACCAGGGGCGGGACAGGCGTATTTT.

A note on this clone: Other DNA sequences in the sample encode the same CDR3. V usage is TRBV30 and J usage is TRBJ1-2; possible D gene TRBD1, 5 bases. V was pared by 0 bases and J by 4 bases, with 9 bases between. The CDR3 totals 13 residues. The germline V gene encodes CDR1 GTSNPN and CDR2 SVGIG (reference sequence). CDR3 nucleotide sequence: TGTGCCTGGAGTGTTGGCAGGGTCTATGGCTACACCTTC. Protein sequence: CAWSVGRVYGYTF.

In its sample, this clone was seen once. The chain links TRBV5-6 to TRBJ2-7; 7 positions match TRBD1. Germline CDR1 and CDR2: SGHDT and YYEEEE. With 4 bases clipped from V and 5 bases from J, the junction kept 12 bases outside the gene matches. The CDR3 has 15 residues. The CDR3 region is CASSGSGQYYNEQYF. DNA for the CDR3: TGTGCCAGCAGCGGATCGGGACAGTATTATAACGAGCAGTACTTC. Full variable domain (rest looked up from reference TRBV5-6 and TRBJ2-7): DAGVTQSPTHLIKTRGQQVTLRCSPKSGHDTVSWYQQALGQGPQFIFQYYEEEERQRGNFPDRFSGHQFPNYSSELNVNALLLGDSALYLCASSGSGQYYNEQYFGPGTRLTVT.

Of note for this clone: A junction end diverges from the germline sequence, so it may reflect a read error. The genes are TRBV7-2 and TRBJ2-1; 12 bases fit TRBD2. Germline loops: CDR1 SGHTA, CDR2 FQGNSA. The CDR3 extends over 14 amino acids. The CDR3 nucleotides are TGTGCCAGCAGCCTAGCGGGGGGGTTAAATGAGCAGTTCTTC. It translates to CASSLAGGLNEQFF.

Here the CDR3 DNA reads TGTGCCAGCAGCCCAGGGGTCCCGAACACTGAAGCTTTCTTT. Translation gives CASSPGVPNTEAFF. The chain links TRBV5-5 to TRBJ1-1, with a possible D match to TRBD1 (6 bases). Trimming removed 4 bases at V and 1 base at J, with 11 bases between. From germline, CDR1 is SGHKS and CDR2 YYEKEE (reference sequence). This CDR3 region has 14 residues.

The gene calls are TRBV10-3 and TRBJ1-2; D is ambiguous. V lost 3 bases and J 0 bases, leaving 8 bases between the germline ends. The CDR3 runs 14 residues. Germline CDR1 is ENHRY and CDR2 is SYGVKD. CDR3 bases: TGTGCCATCAGTGAATTCGGGACTAACTATGGCTACACCTTC. This sequence encodes CAISEFGTNYGYTF.

The chain recombines TRBV4-1 with TRBJ1-6; D might be TRBD1 (6 bases). CDR1 is MGHRA, CDR2 YSYEKL, per germline. V shed 3 bases and J shed 8 bases, with 11 bases lying between them. The CDR3 covers 14 residues. The CDR3 loop reads CASSHPRGYSPLHF. The CDR3 DNA is TGCGCCAGCAGCCATCCCAGGGGTTATTCACCCCTCCACTTT.

This rearrangement joins TRBV18 to TRBJ2-1; unclear D gene. CDR1 and CDR2 from the germline V gene are KGHSH and LQKENI. V was cut by 2 bases and J by 3 bases, with 5 bases left in between. This CDR3 is built from 13 residues. The CDR3 sequence is CASSPMIYNEQFF. DNA for the CDR3: TGTGCCAGCTCACCAATGATCTACAATGAGCAGTTCTTC.

The rearrangement links TRBV29-1 to TRBJ2-5; 8 nucleotides agree with TRBD2. The better agreement between TRBJ2-7 and the DNA end casts doubt on the J call. CDR3 length: 11 residues. Germline CDR1 is SQVTM and CDR2 is ANQGSEA. CDR3 sequence reads: CSVVRGGEQYF. CDR3 nucleotide sequence: TGCAGCGTTGTTCGGGGGGGCGAGCAGTACTTC.

V and J are TRBV28 and TRBJ2-2, with a tentative D call TRBD1 (6 bases). Germline assignment: CDR1 MDHEN and CDR2 SYDVKM. V lost 6 bases, J lost 5 bases, and 10 bases lay in between. This CDR3 has 13 residues. The CDR3 region is CASRRTDTGELFF. The CDR3 bases are TGTGCCAGCAGGCGGACAGATACCGGGGAGCTGTTTTTT. The full variable domain, in which reference TRBV28 and TRBJ2-2 provide the parts outside the CDR3, is DVKVTQSSRYLVKRTGEKVFLECVQDMDHENMFWYRQDPGLGLRLIYFSYDVKMKEKGDIPEGYSVSREKKERFSLILESASTNQTSMYLCASRRTDTGELFFGEGSRLTVL.

This chain joins TRBV15 and TRBJ2-4; TRBD2 aligns across 13 bases. Germline CDR1 and CDR2: LNHNV and YYDKDF (reference sequence). This CDR3 comprises 19 residues. The V segment lost 1 base and the J segment 0 bases; nucleotides outside the gene matches: 6. The DNA of the CDR3 is TGTGCCACCAGCAGAGTGGGGACTAGCGGGGCCTTAGCCAAAAACATTCAGTACTTC. It translates to CATSRVGTSGALAKNIQYF.